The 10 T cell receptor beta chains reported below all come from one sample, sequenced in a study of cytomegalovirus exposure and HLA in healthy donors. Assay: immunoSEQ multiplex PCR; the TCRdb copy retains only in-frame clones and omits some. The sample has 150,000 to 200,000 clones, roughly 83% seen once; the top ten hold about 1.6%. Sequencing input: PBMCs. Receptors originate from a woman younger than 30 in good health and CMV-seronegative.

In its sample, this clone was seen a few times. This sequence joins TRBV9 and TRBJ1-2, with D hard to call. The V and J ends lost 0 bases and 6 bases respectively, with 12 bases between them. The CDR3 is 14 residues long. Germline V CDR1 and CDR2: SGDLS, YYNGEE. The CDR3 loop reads CASSVDGAGNGYTF. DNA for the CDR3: TGTGCCAGCAGCGTAGATGGTGCGGGGAATGGCTACACCTTC.

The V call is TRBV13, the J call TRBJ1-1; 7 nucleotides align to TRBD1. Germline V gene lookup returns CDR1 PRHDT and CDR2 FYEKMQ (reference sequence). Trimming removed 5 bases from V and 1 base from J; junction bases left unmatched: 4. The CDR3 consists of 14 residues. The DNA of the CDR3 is TGTGCCAGCAGCGTACGACAGGGGAACACTGAAGCTTTCTTT. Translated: CASSVRQGNTEAFF.

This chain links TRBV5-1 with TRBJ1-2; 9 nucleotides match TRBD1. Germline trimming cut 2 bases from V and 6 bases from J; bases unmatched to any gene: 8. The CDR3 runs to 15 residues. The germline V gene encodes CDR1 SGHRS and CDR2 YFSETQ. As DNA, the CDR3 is TGCGCCAGCAGCTTTGCCGCCGGGACAGGGAATGGCTACACCTTC. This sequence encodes CASSFAAGTGNGYTF.

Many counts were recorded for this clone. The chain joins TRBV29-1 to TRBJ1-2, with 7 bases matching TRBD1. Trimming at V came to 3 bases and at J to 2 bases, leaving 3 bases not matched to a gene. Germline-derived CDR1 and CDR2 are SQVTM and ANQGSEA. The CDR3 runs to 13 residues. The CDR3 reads CSVETGTNYGYTF. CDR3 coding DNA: TGCAGCGTTGAGACAGGGACAAACTATGGCTACACCTTC.

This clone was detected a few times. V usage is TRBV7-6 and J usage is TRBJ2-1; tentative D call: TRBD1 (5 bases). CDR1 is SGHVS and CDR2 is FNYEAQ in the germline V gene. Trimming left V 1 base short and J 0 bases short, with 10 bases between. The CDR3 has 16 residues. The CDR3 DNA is TGTGCCAGCAGCTTAGTTCAGGGTAGCTCCTACAATGAGCAGTTCTTC. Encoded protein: CASSLVQGSSYNEQFF. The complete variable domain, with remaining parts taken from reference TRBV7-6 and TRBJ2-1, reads GAGVSQSPRYKVTKRGQDVALRCDPISGHVSLYWYRQALGQGPEFLTYFNYEAQQDKSGLPNDRFSAERPEGSISTLTIQRTEQRDSAMYRCASSLVQGSSYNEQFFGPGTRLTVL.

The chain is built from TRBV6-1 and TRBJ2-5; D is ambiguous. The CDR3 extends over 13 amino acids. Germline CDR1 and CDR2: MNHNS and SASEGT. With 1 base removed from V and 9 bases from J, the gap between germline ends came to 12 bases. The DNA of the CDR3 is TGTGCCAGCAGTGAAGTCGGGTCCCTTGCCCAGTACTTC. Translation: CASSEVGSLAQYF.

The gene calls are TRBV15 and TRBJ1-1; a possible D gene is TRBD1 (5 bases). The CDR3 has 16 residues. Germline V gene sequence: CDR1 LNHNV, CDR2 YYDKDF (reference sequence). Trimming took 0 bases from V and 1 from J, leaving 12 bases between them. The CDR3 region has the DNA TGTGCCACCAGCAGAGATCTTGGGGGGTCGAACACTGAAGCTTTCTTT. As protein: CATSRDLGGSNTEAFF.

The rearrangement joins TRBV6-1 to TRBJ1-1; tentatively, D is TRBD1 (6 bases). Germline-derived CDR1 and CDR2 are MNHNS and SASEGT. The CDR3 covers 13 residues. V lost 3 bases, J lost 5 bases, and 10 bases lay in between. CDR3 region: CASSDQGLTEAFF. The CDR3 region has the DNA TGTGCCAGCAGTGATCAGGGGCTGACTGAAGCTTTCTTT.

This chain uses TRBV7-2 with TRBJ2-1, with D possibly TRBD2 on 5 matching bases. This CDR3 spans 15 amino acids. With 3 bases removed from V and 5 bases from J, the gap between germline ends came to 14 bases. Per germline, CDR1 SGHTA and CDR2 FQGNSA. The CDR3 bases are TGTGCCAGCAGCTTCTCCCTGACTATTAACAATGAGCAGTTCTTC. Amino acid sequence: CASSFSLTINNEQFF.

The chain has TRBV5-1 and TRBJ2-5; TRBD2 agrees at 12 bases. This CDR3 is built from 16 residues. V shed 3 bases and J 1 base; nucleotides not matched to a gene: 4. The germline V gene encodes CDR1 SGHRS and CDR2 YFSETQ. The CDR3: CASSSGLAGSQETQYF. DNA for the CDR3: TGCGCCAGCAGCTCCGGACTAGCGGGGTCCCAAGAGACCCAGTACTTC. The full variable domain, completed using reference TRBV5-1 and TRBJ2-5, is KAGVTQTPRYLIKTRGQQVTLSCSPISGHRSVSWYQQTPGQGLQFLFEYFSETQRNKGNFPGRFSGRQFSNSRSEMNVSTLELGDSALYLCASSSGLAGSQETQYFGPGTRLLVL.